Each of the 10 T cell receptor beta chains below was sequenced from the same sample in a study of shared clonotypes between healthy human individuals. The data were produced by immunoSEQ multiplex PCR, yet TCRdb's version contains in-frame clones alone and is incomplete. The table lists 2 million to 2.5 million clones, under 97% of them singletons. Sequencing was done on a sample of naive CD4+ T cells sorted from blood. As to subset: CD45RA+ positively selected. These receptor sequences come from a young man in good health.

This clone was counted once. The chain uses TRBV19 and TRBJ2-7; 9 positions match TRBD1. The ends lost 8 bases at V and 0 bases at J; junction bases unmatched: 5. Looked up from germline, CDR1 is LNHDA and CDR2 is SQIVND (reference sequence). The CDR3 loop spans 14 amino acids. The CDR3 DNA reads TGTGCCAGTGGTCAACAGGGGGCCTCCTACGAGCAGTACTTC. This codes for CASGQQGASYEQYF. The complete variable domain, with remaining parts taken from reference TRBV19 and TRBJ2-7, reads DGGITQSPKYLFRKEGQNVTLSCEQNLNHDAMYWYRQDPGQGLRLIYYSQIVNDFQKGDIAEGYSVSREKKESFPLTVTSAQKNPTAFYLCASGQQGASYEQYFGPGTRLTVT.

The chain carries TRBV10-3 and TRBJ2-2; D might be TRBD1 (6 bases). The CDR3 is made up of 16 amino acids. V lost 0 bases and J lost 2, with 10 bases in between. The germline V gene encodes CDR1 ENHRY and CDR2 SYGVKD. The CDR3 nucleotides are TGTGCCATCAGTGAGTCTGGGACAAAAAACACCGGGGAGCTGTTTTTT. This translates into CAISESGTKNTGELFF.

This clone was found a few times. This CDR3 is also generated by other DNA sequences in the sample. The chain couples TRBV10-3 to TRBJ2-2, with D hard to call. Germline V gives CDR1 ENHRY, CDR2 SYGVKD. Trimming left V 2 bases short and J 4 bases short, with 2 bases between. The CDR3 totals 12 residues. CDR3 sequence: CAISEGTGELFF. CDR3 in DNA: TGTGCCATCAGTGAGGGCACCGGGGAGCTGTTTTTT.

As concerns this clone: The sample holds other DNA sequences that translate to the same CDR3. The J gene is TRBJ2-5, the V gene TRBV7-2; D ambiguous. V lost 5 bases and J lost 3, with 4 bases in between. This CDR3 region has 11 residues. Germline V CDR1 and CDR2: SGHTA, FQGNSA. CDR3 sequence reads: CASSPKETQYF. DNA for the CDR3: TGTGCCAGCAGCCCGAAAGAGACCCAGTACTTC.

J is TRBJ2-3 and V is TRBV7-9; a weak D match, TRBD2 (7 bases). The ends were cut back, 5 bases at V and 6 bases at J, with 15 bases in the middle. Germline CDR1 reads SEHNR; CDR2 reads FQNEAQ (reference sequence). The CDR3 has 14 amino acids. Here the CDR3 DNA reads TGTGCCAGCAGCCCGGGGGGCGAGGTGGATACGCAGTATTTT. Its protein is CASSPGGEVDTQYF.

CDR3 amino acids: CASSDGSLYYFGYTF. DNA of the CDR3: TGTGCCAGCAGTGATGGTAGCCTCTACTACTTTGGCTACACCTTC. The V gene is TRBV2, the J gene TRBJ1-2, with D unclear. The germline CDR1 and CDR2 sequences are SNHLY and FYNNEI. The length of the CDR3 is 15 residues. V was trimmed by 3 bases and J by 7 bases, leaving 18 bases between them.

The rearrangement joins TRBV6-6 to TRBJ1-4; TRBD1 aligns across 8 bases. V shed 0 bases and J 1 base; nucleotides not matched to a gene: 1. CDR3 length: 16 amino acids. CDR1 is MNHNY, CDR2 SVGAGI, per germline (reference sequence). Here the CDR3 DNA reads TGTGCCAGCAGTTACTCGACAGGGGTAACTAATGAAAAACTGTTTTTT. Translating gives CASSYSTGVTNEKLFF.

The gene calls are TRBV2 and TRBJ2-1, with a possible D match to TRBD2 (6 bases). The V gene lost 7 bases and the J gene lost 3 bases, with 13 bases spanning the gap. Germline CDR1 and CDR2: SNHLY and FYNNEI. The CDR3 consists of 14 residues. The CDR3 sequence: CASKAGLLYNEQFF. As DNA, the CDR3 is TGTGCCAGCAAGGCGGGACTCCTCTACAATGAGCAGTTCTTC.

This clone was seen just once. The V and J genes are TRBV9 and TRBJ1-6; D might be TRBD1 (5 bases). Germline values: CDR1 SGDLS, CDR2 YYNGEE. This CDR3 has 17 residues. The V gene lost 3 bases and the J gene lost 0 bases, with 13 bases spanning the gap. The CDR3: CASSAGTSSSYNSPLHF. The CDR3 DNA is TGTGCCAGCAGCGCTGGGACGTCCAGCTCCTATAATTCACCCCTCCACTTT. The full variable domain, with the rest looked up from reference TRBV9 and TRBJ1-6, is DSGVTQTPKHLITATGQRVTLRCSPRSGDLSVYWYQQSLDQGLQFLIQYYNGEERAKGNILERFSAQQFPDLHSELNLSSLELGDSALYFCASSAGTSSSYNSPLHFGNGTRLTVT.

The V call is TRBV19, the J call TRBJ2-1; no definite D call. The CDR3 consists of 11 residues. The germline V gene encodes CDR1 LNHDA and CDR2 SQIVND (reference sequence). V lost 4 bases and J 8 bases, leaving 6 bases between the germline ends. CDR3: CASSTRYEQFF. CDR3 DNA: TGTGCCAGTAGTACGAGGTATGAGCAGTTCTTC. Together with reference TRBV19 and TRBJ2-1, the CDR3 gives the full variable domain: DGGITQSPKYLFRKEGQNVTLSCEQNLNHDAMYWYRQDPGQGLRLIYYSQIVNDFQKGDIAEGYSVSREKKESFPLTVTSAQKNPTAFYLCASSTRYEQFFGPGTRLTVL.